A single sample is the source of the 18 T cell receptor beta chains below, sequenced in a study of OX40 agonist ivuxolimab in advanced cancers. Here immunoSEQ multiplex PCR was the method, and the copy in TCRdb shows in-frame clones only, minus some. Found here are fewer than 70,000 clones, 89% of them singletons; the top ten hold roughly 1%. Specimen: CD4+ or CD8+ T cells sorted from blood, collected in a trial of the OX40 agonist ivuxolimab. Receptors originate from an adult with an advanced solid tumor such as melanoma, head and neck, liver or kidney cancer.

The chain links TRBV5-1 to TRBJ2-2; 9 positions agree with TRBD1. V trimming: 3 bases; J trimming: 5 bases; junction bases outside the gene matches: 8. The CDR3 length is 16 residues. Germline V gives CDR1 SGHRS, CDR2 YFSETQ. This chain's CDR3 is CASSSGQGVLTGELFF. As DNA, the CDR3 is TGCGCCAGCAGCTCGGGACAGGGAGTGTTGACCGGGGAGCTGTTTTTT. Drawing the rest from reference TRBV5-1 and TRBJ2-2, the complete variable domain is KAGVTQTPRYLIKTRGQQVTLSCSPISGHRSVSWYQQTPGQGLQFLFEYFSETQRNKGNFPGRFSGRQFSNSRSEMNVSTLELGDSALYLCASSSGQGVLTGELFFGEGSRLTVL.

The CDR3 spells CASSESGQGTYGYTF. The CDR3 nucleotides read TGTGCCAGCAGTGAGTCGGGACAGGGAACCTATGGCTACACCTTC. This chain links TRBV2 with TRBJ1-2; TRBD1 agrees at 9 bases. The CDR3 covers 15 residues. The trim removed 3 bases at V and 4 bases at J, leaving 6 bases unmatched. Germline assignment: CDR1 SNHLY and CDR2 FYNNEI.

The rearrangement joins TRBV15 to TRBJ1-5; D not certain. This CDR3 has 16 amino acids. The V and J ends lost 0 bases and 0 bases respectively, with 9 bases between them. Per germline, CDR1 LNHNV and CDR2 YYDKDF (reference sequence). This CDR3 is CATSRDGLNSNQPQHF. DNA for the CDR3: TGTGCCACCAGCAGAGATGGACTGAATAGCAATCAGCCCCAGCATTTT.

The rearrangement links TRBV2 to TRBJ2-5; 11 bases agree with TRBD1. Germline assignment: CDR1 SNHLY and CDR2 FYNNEI. The CDR3 loop spans 15 amino acids. Trimming removed 8 bases from V and 4 bases from J; junction bases left unmatched: 9. The CDR3 coding sequence is TGTGCCAGCTGCCGGTTAGGGACAGGGGGAGAGACCCAGTACTTC. Its translation: CASCRLGTGGETQYF.

This clone was counted once. The chain has TRBV4-2 and TRBJ2-5, with D maybe TRBD1 (6 bases). The CDR3 runs 16 residues. Germline assignment: CDR1 LGHNA and CDR2 YNFKEQ. V lost 1 base, J lost 0 bases, and 12 bases lay in between. This chain's CDR3 is CASSQGKGTNQETQYF. In nucleotides, the CDR3 is TGTGCCAGCAGCCAAGGGAAAGGGACAAACCAAGAGACCCAGTACTTC.

The chain carries TRBV30 and TRBJ1-6; 7 positions match TRBD1. Unmatched junction bases numbered 6, after V lost 7 bases and J lost 6 bases. CDR1 GTSNPN and CDR2 SVGIG come from the germline V gene (reference sequence). The length of the CDR3 is 13 residues. The CDR3 DNA follows: TGTGCCTTCCAACAGGGGCTTAATTCACCCCTCCACTTT. Its translation is CAFQQGLNSPLHF.

The rearrangement uses TRBV10-1 and TRBJ1-1; no reliable D call. This CDR3 is built from 14 residues. V lost 0 bases to trimming and J lost 4 bases, with 9 bases between them. Germline V gives CDR1 WNHNN, CDR2 SYGVQD (reference sequence). CDR3 region: CASSESDRSTEAFF. CDR3 nucleotide sequence: TGCGCCAGCAGTGAGTCCGATAGGAGCACTGAAGCTTTCTTT.

The chain combines TRBV6-5 with TRBJ2-7; D could derive from TRBD1 or TRBD2 (6 bases each). The CDR3 totals 12 residues. CDR1 and CDR2 from the germline V gene are MNHEY and SVGAGI. Trimming shortened V by 7 bases and J by 5 bases, and 12 bases separated the two germline ends. CDR3 residues: CASKRGDHEQYF. In DNA, the CDR3 is TGTGCCAGCAAGAGGGGGGACCACGAGCAGTACTTC.

This sequence joins TRBV5-1 and TRBJ2-3, with a tentative D call TRBD1 (5 bases). The CDR3 loop spans 15 amino acids. V lost 1 base to trimming and J lost 0 bases, with 9 bases between them. Germline assignment: CDR1 SGHRS and CDR2 YFSETQ. CDR3 sequence: CASSLTGQSTDTQYF. Here the CDR3 DNA reads TGCGCCAGCAGCTTGACAGGCCAAAGCACAGATACGCAGTATTTT.

J is TRBJ2-2 and V is TRBV9; TRBD1 agrees at 10 bases. The CDR3 is 15 amino acids. Germline V gene lookup returns CDR1 SGDLS and CDR2 YYNGEE. V lost 3 bases to trimming and J lost 3 bases; unmatched junction nucleotides: 2. Here the CDR3 DNA reads TGTGCCAGCAGCGCCGGGACAGGGGACACCGGGGAGCTGTTTTTT. This codes for CASSAGTGDTGELFF.

This clone showed up just a few times. This chain uses TRBV7-8 with TRBJ2-7; 9 bases fit TRBD2. The CDR3 totals 14 residues. Germline lookup yields CDR1 SGHVS and CDR2 FQNEAQ. Trimming at V came to 1 base and at J to 5 bases, leaving 3 bases not matched to a gene. The CDR3 region has the DNA TGTGCCAGCAGCTTAGGCGGGGGGGCCGACGAGCAGTACTTC. Its translation is CASSLGGGADEQYF.

J is TRBJ1-2 and V is TRBV6-1; perhaps TRBD1 as D (5 bases). V was clipped by 4 bases and J by 2 bases, with 17 bases between them. Germline loops: CDR1 MNHNS, CDR2 SASEGT. The CDR3 is 16 residues long. CDR3 nucleotides: TGTGCCAGCAGTGGACGTTTGGGGACGACGAACTATGGCTACACCTTC. It translates to CASSGRLGTTNYGYTF.

This chain connects TRBV5-1 to TRBJ2-3; D is unresolved. Trimming took off 0 bases at V and 2 bases at J, with 4 bases between the two ends. In germline, CDR1 is SGHRS, CDR2 YFSETQ. The CDR3 consists of 13 residues. The CDR3 nucleotides are TGCGCCAGCAGCTTGGCCTTCACAGATACGCAGTATTTT. Translating gives CASSLAFTDTQYF.

The J gene is TRBJ2-5, the V gene TRBV7-9; perhaps TRBD1 as D (5 bases). Germline V lookup: CDR1 SEHNR, CDR2 FQNEAQ (reference sequence). This CDR3 contains 15 residues. Trimming cost V 5 bases and J 1 base, with 14 bases left between them. The CDR3 is CASSLYLGPQETQYF. In DNA, the CDR3 is TGTGCCAGCAGCCTCTACCTGGGGCCCCAAGAGACCCAGTACTTC.

The chain combines TRBV4-1 with TRBJ1-2, with D possibly matching TRBD1 (5 bases). The V end lost 0 bases, the J end lost 5 bases, and 10 bases lay between the germline ends. The CDR3 has 14 amino acids. The V gene's germline CDR1 is MGHRA and CDR2 YSYEKL. CDR3 in DNA: TGCGCCAGCAGCCAAGAGGGGACGGTGTATGGCTACACCTTC. Translating gives CASSQEGTVYGYTF.

The V call is TRBV11-2, the J call TRBJ1-1; 7 nucleotides match TRBD1. The CDR3 length is 13 residues. Germline-derived CDR1 and CDR2 are SGHAT and FQNNGV. J was trimmed by 11 bases and V by 3 bases; bases with no gene match: 9. CDR3 DNA: TGTGCCAGCAGCTTGGGGACAGTCGCTGGGGCTTTCTTT. It encodes CASSLGTVAGAFF.

The J gene is TRBJ2-3, the V gene TRBV5-1, with TRBD2 matching 7 bases. After removal of 4 bases from V and 4 bases from J, the junction contained 6 bases not matched to a gene. Germline CDR1 and CDR2: SGHRS and YFSETQ. This CDR3 spans 14 amino acids. CDR3 sequence reads: CASSVGLGADTQYF. CDR3 coding DNA: TGCGCCAGCAGCGTTGGACTAGGTGCAGATACGCAGTATTTT.

The genes are TRBV6-5 and TRBJ1-4; D might be TRBD1 (6 bases). The CDR3 sequence is 14 residues long. Looked up from germline, CDR1 is MNHEY and CDR2 is SVGAGI. Trimming removed 5 bases at V and 3 bases at J, with 10 bases between. The CDR3: CASSKRGANEKLFF. The DNA for the CDR3 is TGTGCCAGCAGTAAGAGGGGGGCTAATGAAAAACTGTTTTTT.